The clone carrying this T cell receptor (beta chain) appeared once. This sample is drawn from a study of blood T cell repertoires in COVID-19. For the study at large: The study drew acute and convalescent COVID-19 samples from the United States, Italy and Spain. T cells, B-cell-depleted T cells, or PBMCs supplied cDNA or gDNA.

The table came from immunoSEQ multiplex PCR; TCRdb's copy has only in-frame clones and leaves some out. The sample carries about 220,000 clones, 88% recorded once. Enrollees, roughly 18 to 89 years old, lived in approximately 24 US areas. Two negative PCRs, clearance, or symptom resolution characterized the recovered Cohort 3 donors. Per germline, CDR1 MNHEY and CDR2 SVGEGT. V lost 5 bases and J lost 2; bases outside the gene matches: 8. The CDR3 sequence is 16 residues long. This TCR was recovered from a woman aged 25 to 39 who had recovered from COVID-19. The chain is built from TRBV6-2 or TRBV6-3 and TRBJ2-3, with 9 bases lining up with TRBD2. Source material: PBMCs or T cells enriched from blood (not recorded which). The CDR3 bases are TGTGCCAGCAGTCGACGCGGGGGGGCAAACACAGATACGCAGTATTTT. Its translation is CASSRRGGANTDTQYF.